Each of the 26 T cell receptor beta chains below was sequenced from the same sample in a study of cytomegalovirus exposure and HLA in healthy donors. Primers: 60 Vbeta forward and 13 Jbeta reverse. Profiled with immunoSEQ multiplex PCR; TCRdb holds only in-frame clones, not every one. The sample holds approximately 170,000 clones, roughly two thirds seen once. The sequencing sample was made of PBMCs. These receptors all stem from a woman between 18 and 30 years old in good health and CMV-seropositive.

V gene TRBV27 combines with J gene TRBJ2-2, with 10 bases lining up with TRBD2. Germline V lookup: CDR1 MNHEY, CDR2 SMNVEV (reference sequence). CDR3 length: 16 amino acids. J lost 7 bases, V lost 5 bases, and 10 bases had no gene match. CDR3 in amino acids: CASSPIAGGGFGELFF. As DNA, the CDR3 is TGTGCCAGCAGTCCAATAGCGGGGGGCGGGTTCGGGGAGCTGTTTTTT.

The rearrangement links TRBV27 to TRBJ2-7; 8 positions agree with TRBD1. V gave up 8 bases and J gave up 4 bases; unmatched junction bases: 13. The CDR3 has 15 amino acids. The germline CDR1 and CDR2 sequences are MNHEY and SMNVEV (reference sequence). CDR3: CASGHLSRDRYEQYF. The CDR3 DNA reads TGTGCCAGCGGCCACCTGTCCCGGGACAGGTACGAGCAGTACTTC.

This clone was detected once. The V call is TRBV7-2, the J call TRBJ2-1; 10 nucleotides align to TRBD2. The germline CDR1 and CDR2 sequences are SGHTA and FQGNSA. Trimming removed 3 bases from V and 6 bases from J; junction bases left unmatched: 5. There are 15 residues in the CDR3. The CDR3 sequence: CASSLSGGDLNEQFF. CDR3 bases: TGTGCCAGCAGCTTGAGCGGGGGGGATCTCAATGAGCAGTTCTTC.

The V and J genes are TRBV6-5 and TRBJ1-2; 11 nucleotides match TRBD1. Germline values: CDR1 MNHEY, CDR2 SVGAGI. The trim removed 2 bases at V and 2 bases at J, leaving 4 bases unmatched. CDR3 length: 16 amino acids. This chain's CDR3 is CASSYTRDRGNYGYTF. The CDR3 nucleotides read TGTGCCAGCAGTTACACCCGGGACAGGGGGAACTATGGCTACACCTTC.

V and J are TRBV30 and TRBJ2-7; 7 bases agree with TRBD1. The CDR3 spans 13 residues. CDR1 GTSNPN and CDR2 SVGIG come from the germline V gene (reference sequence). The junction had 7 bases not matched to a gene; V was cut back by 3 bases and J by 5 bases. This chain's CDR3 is CAWSLQGWHEQYF. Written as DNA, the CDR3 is TGTGCCTGGAGCTTACAGGGGTGGCACGAGCAGTACTTC.

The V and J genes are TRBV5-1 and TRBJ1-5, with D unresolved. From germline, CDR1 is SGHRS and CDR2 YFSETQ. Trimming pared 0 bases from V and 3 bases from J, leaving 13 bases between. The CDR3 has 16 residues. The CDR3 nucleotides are TGCGCCAGCAGCTTGGAAATACCGGTACCCAATCAGCCCCAGCATTTT. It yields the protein CASSLEIPVPNQPQHF.

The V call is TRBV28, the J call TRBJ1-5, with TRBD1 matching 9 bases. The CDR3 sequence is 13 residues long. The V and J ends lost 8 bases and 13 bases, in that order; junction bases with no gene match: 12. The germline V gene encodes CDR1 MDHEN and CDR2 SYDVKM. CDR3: CASGRDRASVQHF. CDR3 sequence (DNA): TGTGCCAGCGGCCGGGACAGGGCTTCGGTACAGCATTTT.

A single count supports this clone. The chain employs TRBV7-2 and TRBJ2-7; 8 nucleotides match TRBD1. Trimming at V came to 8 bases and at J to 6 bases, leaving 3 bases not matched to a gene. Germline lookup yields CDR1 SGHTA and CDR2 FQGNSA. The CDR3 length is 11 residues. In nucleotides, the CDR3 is TGTGCCAGCGGACAGGGCCGCGAGCAGTACTTC. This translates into CASGQGREQYF.

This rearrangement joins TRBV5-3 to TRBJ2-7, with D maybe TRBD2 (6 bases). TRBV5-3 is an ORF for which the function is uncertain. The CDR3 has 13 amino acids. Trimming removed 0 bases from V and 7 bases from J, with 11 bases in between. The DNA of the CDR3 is TGTGCCAGAAGCTTGGCGGGGGTCAGGGAGCAGTACTTC. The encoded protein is CARSLAGVREQYF.

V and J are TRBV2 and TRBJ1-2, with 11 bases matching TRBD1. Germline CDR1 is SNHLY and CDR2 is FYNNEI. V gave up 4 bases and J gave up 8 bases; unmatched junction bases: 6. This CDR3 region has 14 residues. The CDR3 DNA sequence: TGTGCCAGCAGTGCTCCGGGACAGGGGGAGGGCTACACCTTC. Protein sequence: CASSAPGQGEGYTF.

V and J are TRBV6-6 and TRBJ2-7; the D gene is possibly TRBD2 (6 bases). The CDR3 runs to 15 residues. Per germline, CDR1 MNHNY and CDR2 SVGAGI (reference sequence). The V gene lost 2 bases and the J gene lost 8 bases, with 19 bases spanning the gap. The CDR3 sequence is CASSYNTPGLKKQYF. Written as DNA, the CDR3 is TGTGCCAGCAGTTACAACACTCCGGGACTGAAAAAGCAGTACTTC.

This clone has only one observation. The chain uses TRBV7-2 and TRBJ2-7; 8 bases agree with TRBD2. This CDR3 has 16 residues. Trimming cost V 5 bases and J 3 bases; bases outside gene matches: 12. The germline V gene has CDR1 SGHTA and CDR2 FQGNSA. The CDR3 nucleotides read TGTGCCAGCAGCCCTATTCCGGGACTAGGGATCTACGAGCAGTACTTC. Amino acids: CASSPIPGLGIYEQYF.

CDR3 coding DNA: TGCAGTGCCACCGGGACAGCCAGTGCTTTCTTT. Protein sequence: CSATGTASAFF. The V call is TRBV20-1, the J call TRBJ1-1; 7 bases agree with TRBD1. V shed 6 bases and J 11 bases; nucleotides not matched to a gene: 9. In germline, CDR1 is DFQATT, CDR2 SNEGSKA (reference sequence). This CDR3 comprises 11 residues.

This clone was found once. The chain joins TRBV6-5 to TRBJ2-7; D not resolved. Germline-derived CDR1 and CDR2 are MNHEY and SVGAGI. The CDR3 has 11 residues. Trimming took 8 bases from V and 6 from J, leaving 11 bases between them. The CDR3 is CASSLLGEQYF. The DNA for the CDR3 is TGTGCCAGCTCCCTTCTCGGCGAGCAGTACTTC.

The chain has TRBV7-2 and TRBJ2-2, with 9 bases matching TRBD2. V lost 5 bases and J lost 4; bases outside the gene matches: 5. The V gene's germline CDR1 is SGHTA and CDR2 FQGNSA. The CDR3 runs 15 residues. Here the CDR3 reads CASSAGLAGTGELFF. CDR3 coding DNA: TGTGCCAGCAGCGCGGGACTAGCTGGCACCGGGGAGCTGTTTTTT.

The CDR3 spells CASRQGHSAYEQYF. The DNA of the CDR3 is TGTGCCAGCCGCCAGGGACATTCGGCCTACGAGCAGTACTTC. The chain uses TRBV5-5 and TRBJ2-7; perhaps TRBD1 as D (6 bases). Germline CDR1 SGHKS, CDR2 YYEKEE (reference sequence). The CDR3 extends over 14 amino acids. V was shortened by 7 bases and J by 2 bases, with 16 bases between the two germline ends.

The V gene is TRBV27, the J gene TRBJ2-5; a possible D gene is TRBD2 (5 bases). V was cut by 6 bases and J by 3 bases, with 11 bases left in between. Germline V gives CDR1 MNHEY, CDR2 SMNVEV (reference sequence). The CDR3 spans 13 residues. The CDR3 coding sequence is TGTGCCAGCAGAACTAGGTGGGAAGAGACCCAGTACTTC. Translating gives CASRTRWEETQYF.

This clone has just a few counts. The CDR3 nucleotides are TGTGCCAGCAGCTTCGGGACAGGGGCTGAGGACGGCTACACCTTC. Its translation is CASSFGTGAEDGYTF. The chain recombines TRBV13 with TRBJ1-2, with TRBD1 identical over 10 bases. This CDR3 comprises 15 residues. CDR1 is PRHDT, CDR2 FYEKMQ, per germline (reference sequence). V was clipped by 3 bases and J by 8 bases; unmatched bases: 9.

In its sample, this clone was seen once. In DNA, the CDR3 is TGTGCCAGCAGCTTTACGGGACTTAGCACTGAAGCTTTCTTT. This codes for CASSFTGLSTEAFF. The chain recombines TRBV5-6 with TRBJ1-1, with TRBD1 as a possible D gene (5 bases). Germline CDR1 and CDR2: SGHDT and YYEEEE. The CDR3 consists of 14 residues. Trimming pared 2 bases from V and 4 bases from J, leaving 12 bases between.

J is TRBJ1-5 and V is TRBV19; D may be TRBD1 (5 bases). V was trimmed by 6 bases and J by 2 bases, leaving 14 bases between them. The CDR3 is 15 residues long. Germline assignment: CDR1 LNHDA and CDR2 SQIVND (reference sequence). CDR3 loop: CASSSRQGGNQPQHF. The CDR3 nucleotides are TGTGCCAGTAGCAGCCGACAAGGGGGCAATCAGCCCCAGCATTTT.

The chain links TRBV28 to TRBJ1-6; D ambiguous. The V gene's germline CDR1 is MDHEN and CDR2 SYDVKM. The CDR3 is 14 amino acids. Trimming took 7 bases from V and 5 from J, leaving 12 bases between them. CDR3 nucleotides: TGTGCCAGCACAAGTTGGGCAGATAATTCACCCCTCCACTTT. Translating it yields CASTSWADNSPLHF.

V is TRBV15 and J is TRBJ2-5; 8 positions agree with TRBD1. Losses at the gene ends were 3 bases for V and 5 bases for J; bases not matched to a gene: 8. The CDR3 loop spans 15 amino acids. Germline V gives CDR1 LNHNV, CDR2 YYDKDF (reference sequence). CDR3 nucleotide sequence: TGTGCCACCAGCAGGTTGACAGGGGCGATGGAGACCCAGTACTTC. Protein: CATSRLTGAMETQYF.

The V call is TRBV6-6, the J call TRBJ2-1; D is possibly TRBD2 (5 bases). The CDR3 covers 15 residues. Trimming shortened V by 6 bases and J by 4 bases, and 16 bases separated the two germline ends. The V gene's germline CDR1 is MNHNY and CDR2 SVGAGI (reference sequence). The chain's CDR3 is CASSPNNREYNEQFF. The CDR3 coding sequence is TGTGCCAGCAGCCCCAATAACCGGGAATACAATGAGCAGTTCTTC.

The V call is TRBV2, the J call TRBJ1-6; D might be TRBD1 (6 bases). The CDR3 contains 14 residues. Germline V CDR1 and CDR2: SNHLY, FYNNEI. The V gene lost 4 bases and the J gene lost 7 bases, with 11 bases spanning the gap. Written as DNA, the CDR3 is TGTGCCAGCAGTGCTGGGGGCGGCAATTCACCCCTCCACTTT. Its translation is CASSAGGGNSPLHF.

The CDR3: CASSQGQGARYAGNTIYF. CDR3 nucleotides: TGTGCCAGCAGCCAGGGACAGGGGGCGCGGTATGCTGGAAACACCATATATTTT. The chain joins TRBV4-2 to TRBJ1-3; 12 positions agree with TRBD1. Germline CDR1 is LGHNA and CDR2 is YNFKEQ. The CDR3 has 18 amino acids. V gave up 3 bases and J gave up 2 bases; unmatched junction bases: 8.

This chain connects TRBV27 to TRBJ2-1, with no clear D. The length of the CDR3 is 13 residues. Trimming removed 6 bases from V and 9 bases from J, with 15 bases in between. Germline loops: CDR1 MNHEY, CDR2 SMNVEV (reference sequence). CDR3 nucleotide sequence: TGTGCCAGCAGAACGACAAACTCCCGTGAGCAGTTCTTC. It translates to CASRTTNSREQFF.